Each of the 14 T cell receptor beta chains below was sequenced from the same sample in a study of regulatory T cells in long-lasting Graves disease. HTBI primers from iRepertoire and Arm-PCR of CDR3 regions yielded the TCR beta libraries. TCRdb fed the multiplex PCR reads into MiXCR, producing one record per CDR3 protein. The sample lists approximately 500,000 distinct CDR3 sequences, approximately 21% seen once, with 6.5% to 9% in the top ten. Sample time point: persistent/refractory GD, antithyroid drugs over 5 years with positive TRAb. The TCR library used RNA extracted from PBMCs. Sample: peripheral blood mononuclear cells (PBMCs), taken when the disease was refractory, from a patient treated with antithyroid drugs. These receptors were collected from a female donor with Graves disease.

On this clonotype: A read error is possible here, since a much larger clone lies one base away. The J gene is TRBJ1-2, the V gene TRBV6-2 or TRBV6-3, with D uncertain. The CDR3 extends over 16 amino acids. Germline loops: CDR1 MNHEY, CDR2 SVGEGT. DNA for the CDR3: TGTGCCAGCAGTTACTCGACTTCCTCCGGAGGCTATAGCTACACCTTC. It specifies CASSYSTSSGGYSYTF.

The chain links TRBV27 to TRBJ1-5; 8 bases map to TRBD1. The CDR3 contains 15 residues. Trimming cost V 4 bases and J 6 bases; bases outside gene matches: 8. From germline, CDR1 is MNHEY and CDR2 SMNVEV (reference sequence). The CDR3 bases are TGTGCCAGCAGTTCCCTACAGGGGGGGACTCAGCCCCAGCATTTT. Amino acids: CASSSLQGGTQPQHF.

This clonotype came up many times. The J gene is TRBJ2-5, the V gene TRBV27; 11 positions match TRBD1. CDR3 length: 15 amino acids. Germline CDR1 and CDR2: MNHEY and SMNVEV (reference sequence). J lost 4 bases, V lost 5 bases, and 6 bases had no gene match. The CDR3 sequence is CASSPTDRGRETQYF. In DNA form, the CDR3 reads TGTGCCAGCAGTCCCACGGACAGGGGGCGAGAGACCCAGTACTTC.

In this sample, this clonotype turned up a few times. The V and J genes are TRBV19 and TRBJ1-1; D unclear. CDR1 is LNHDA, CDR2 SQIVND, per germline (reference sequence). The CDR3 extends over 16 amino acids. Trimming cost V 9 bases and J 0 bases, with 20 bases left between them. CDR3 DNA: TGTGCCAGAGAACGGTGGGAGACTAAAATGAACACTGAAGCTTTCTTT. This encodes CARERWETKMNTEAFF.

This clonotype was picked up many times. This chain uses TRBV3-1 with TRBJ2-7; the D gene is possibly TRBD1 (6 bases). There are 15 residues in the CDR3. V was shortened by 3 bases and J by 2 bases, with 14 bases between the two germline ends. Germline V CDR1 and CDR2: LGHDT, YNNKEL (reference sequence). CDR3 in amino acids: CASSHYRTATYEQYF. For the CDR3, the DNA is TGTGCCAGCAGCCATTACAGGACAGCAACCTACGAGCAGTACTTC.

This clonotype was seen at least ten times. The chain combines TRBV12-3 or TRBV12-4 with TRBJ2-2; 8 bases line up with TRBD2. This CDR3 region has 15 residues. V lost 5 bases, J lost 3 bases, and 5 bases stayed unmatched. The CDR3 protein is CASSEAGVDTGELFF. CDR3 DNA: TGTGCCAGCAGTGAAGCGGGAGTGGACACCGGGGAGCTGTTTTTT.

The chain joins TRBV4-1 to TRBJ1-1, with D possibly matching TRBD1 (5 bases). Germline CDR1 and CDR2: MGHRA and YSYEKL. Trimming removed 0 bases from V and 2 bases from J, with 10 bases in between. The CDR3 loop spans 15 amino acids. CDR3 amino acids: CASSQERTSNTEAFF. The DNA for the CDR3 is TGCGCCAGCAGCCAAGAGAGGACATCCAACACTGAAGCTTTCTTT.

The J gene is TRBJ1-4, the V gene TRBV29-1, with no clear D. V lost 7 bases, J lost 7 bases, and 10 bases lay in between. The germline gives CDR1 SQVTM, CDR2 ANQGSEA. The CDR3 loop spans 11 amino acids. The CDR3 loop is CSARTGEKLFF. CDR3 coding DNA: TGCAGCGCTCGAACGGGTGAAAAACTGTTTTTT.

Ten or more counts support this clonotype. The rearrangement links TRBV7-2 to TRBJ2-6, with 7 nucleotides matching TRBD1. The CDR3 is 15 residues long. Losses at the gene ends were 5 bases for V and 2 bases for J; bases not matched to a gene: 3. Germline values: CDR1 SGHTA, CDR2 FQGNSA. CDR3 region: CASSAGTAGANVLTF. In DNA form, the CDR3 reads TGTGCCAGCAGCGCTGGGACAGCTGGGGCCAACGTCCTGACTTTC.

The sample holds many counts of this clonotype. The rearrangement joins TRBV6-1 to TRBJ1-2; D possibly corresponds to TRBD1 (5 bases). The CDR3 contains 13 residues. Trimming stripped 8 bases from V and 4 bases from J, with 14 bases between. The germline V gene has CDR1 MNHNS and CDR2 SASEGT. The CDR3, as DNA: TGTGCCAGCGATCAGGGATTCCTCTATGGCTACACCTTC. This translates into CASDQGFLYGYTF.

This clonotype was observed a few times. CDR3 protein: CASSQEVSSTIYF. Written as DNA, the CDR3 is TGTGCCAGCAGCCAAGAAGTCTCAAGCACCATATATTTT. The chain uses TRBV3-1 and TRBJ1-3; D remains unclear. Trimming removed 0 bases from V and 9 bases from J, with 9 bases in between. CDR1 is LGHDT and CDR2 is YNNKEL in the germline V gene (reference sequence). This CDR3 is 13 amino acids long.

The genes are TRBV29-1 and TRBJ1-6, with D hard to call. The CDR3 contains 13 residues. V was pared by 8 bases and J by 3 bases, with 11 bases between. Germline CDR1 SQVTM, CDR2 ANQGSEA. CDR3 protein: CSSRGHYNSPLHF. The CDR3 nucleotides are TGCAGCTCTCGAGGGCACTATAATTCACCCCTCCACTTT.

The rearrangement joins TRBV7-9 to TRBJ2-6; a weak D match, TRBD1 (6 bases). Trimming took off 11 bases at V and 0 bases at J, with 14 bases between the two ends. This CDR3 spans 15 amino acids. In germline, CDR1 is SEHNR, CDR2 FQNEAQ (reference sequence). The CDR3 here is CAGEDSSSGANVLTF. CDR3 in DNA: TGTGCCGGAGAGGACAGCTCCTCTGGGGCCAACGTCCTGACTTTC.

The chain joins TRBV20-1 to TRBJ1-2; TRBD1 matches at 8 bases. This CDR3 is 14 amino acids long. J was trimmed by 2 bases and V by 0 bases; bases with no gene match: 2. The germline V gene encodes CDR1 DFQATT and CDR2 SNEGSKA (reference sequence). The CDR3 nucleotides read TGCAGTGCTAGAGAAGACAGGGGCAACTATGGCTACACCTTC. It codes for CSAREDRGNYGYTF.